What follows are 25 T cell receptor beta chains derived from one specimen sequenced in a study of somatic mutations in cytotoxic T cells in rheumatoid arthritis. Libraries were prepared by immunoSEQ multiplex PCR; TCRdb keeps only in-frame clonotypes and omits some of them. The sample carries around 15,000 clones, over 70% recorded once. The specimen was CD8+ T cells sorted from blood. The source of these receptors is an adult with rheumatoid arthritis.

This clone appeared once. The identical CDR3 is also encoded by other nucleotide sequences in the sample. The chain joins TRBV7-9 to TRBJ1-3; unclear D gene. CDR1 is SEHNR and CDR2 is FQNEAQ in the germline V gene (reference sequence). The V end was cut by 5 bases, the J end by 0 bases, with 11 bases between. There are 15 residues in the CDR3. CDR3 in amino acids: CASSLSEYSGNTIYF. The DNA of the CDR3 is TGTGCCAGCAGCCTAAGTGAATACTCTGGAAACACCATATATTTT. The full variable domain, rest sourced from reference TRBV7-9 and TRBJ1-3, is DTGVSQNPRHKITKRGQNVTFRCDPISEHNRLYWYRQTLGQGPEFLTYFQNEAQLEKSRLLSDRFSAERPKGSFSTLEIQRTEQGDSAMYLCASSLSEYSGNTIYFGEGSWLTVV.

The sample holds a few counts of this clone. The rearrangement links TRBV19 to TRBJ1-5; 9 bases fit TRBD1. This CDR3 is built from 13 residues. Germline V gene sequence: CDR1 LNHDA, CDR2 SQIVND (reference sequence). Unmatched junction bases numbered 3, after V lost 7 bases and J lost 5 bases. CDR3 protein: CASKDRGHQPQHF. The CDR3 DNA follows: TGTGCCAGTAAGGACAGGGGTCATCAGCCCCAGCATTTT.

The chain couples TRBV28 to TRBJ1-4; 11 nucleotides align to TRBD1. V was pared by 6 bases and J by 10 bases, with 10 bases of the junction left unmatched. This CDR3 is 15 amino acids long. CDR1 MDHEN and CDR2 SYDVKM come from the germline V gene. The CDR3 DNA sequence: TGTGCCAGCAGGAAGGAGGGACAGGGGGTAGGAAAACTGTTTTTT. This gives the protein CASRKEGQGVGKLFF.

The rearrangement links TRBV11-2 to TRBJ2-7; TRBD1 or TRBD2 may be the D gene (5 bases each). The V end lost 5 bases, the J end lost 5 bases, and 22 bases lay between the germline ends. The CDR3 contains 16 residues. Germline V gene lookup returns CDR1 SGHAT and CDR2 FQNNGV. CDR3: CASSLRVGTSRDEQYF. CDR3 DNA sequence: TGTGCCAGCAGCCTACGGGTGGGGACCTCTAGGGACGAGCAGTACTTC.

This clone was counted a few times. The chain joins TRBV4-2 to TRBJ2-7; 9 nucleotides align to TRBD2. The V and J ends lost 4 bases and 5 bases, in that order; junction bases with no gene match: 15. CDR3 length: 17 amino acids. Germline V CDR1 and CDR2: LGHNA, YNFKEQ. The DNA of the CDR3 is TGTGCCAGCAGCCGGGGACTAGCCGGGAACGCAGAAGACGAGCAGTACTTC. It translates to CASSRGLAGNAEDEQYF.

The rearrangement uses TRBV4-1 and TRBJ2-5, with 9 bases fitting TRBD1. CDR3 length: 13 amino acids. V was pared by 6 bases and J by 4 bases, with 3 bases of the junction left unmatched. Germline V lookup: CDR1 MGHRA, CDR2 YSYEKL. The CDR3 DNA is TGCGCCAGCAGGGGACAGGGATTAGAGACCCAGTACTTC. Protein: CASRGQGLETQYF.

This clone has only a few counts. The chain employs TRBV6-4 and TRBJ2-2, with 10 bases that match TRBD1. With 8 bases clipped from V and 7 bases from J, the junction kept 4 bases outside the gene matches. The germline CDR1 and CDR2 sequences are MRHNA and SNTAGT. The CDR3 sequence is 13 residues long. CDR3 sequence (DNA): TGTGCCAGCGGACAGGGGGAAGGCGGGGAGCTGTTTTTT. Translation gives CASGQGEGGELFF.

The chain links TRBV7-9 to TRBJ1-1; TRBD1 is a possible D gene (6 bases). Germline V gene data show CDR1 as SEHNR and CDR2 as FQNEAQ (reference sequence). CDR3 length: 15 residues. V was shortened by 5 bases and J by 5 bases, with 18 bases between the two germline ends. CDR3 nucleotide sequence: TGTGCCAGCAGCGCGGGCGGGTTAAGGGGGACTGAAGCTTTCTTT. Translated: CASSAGGLRGTEAFF.

V is TRBV6-1 and J is TRBJ2-1, with D perhaps matching TRBD2 (6 bases). The CDR3 runs to 13 residues. The V gene lost 8 bases and the J gene lost 7 bases, with 15 bases spanning the gap. CDR1 and CDR2 (germline): MNHNS, SASEGT. In DNA, the CDR3 is TGTGCCAGCCAGGAGGGCAGGGTGAATGAGCAGTTCTTC. This codes for CASQEGRVNEQFF.

The V call is TRBV19, the J call TRBJ1-3; unclear D gene. Germline CDR1 LNHDA, CDR2 SQIVND (reference sequence). The V end was cut by 5 bases, the J end by 4 bases, with 3 bases between. This CDR3 spans 11 amino acids. The CDR3 DNA is TGTGCCAGTAGTTACGGAAACACCATATATTTT. Protein: CASSYGNTIYF.

This clone appeared a few times. J is TRBJ1-2 and V is TRBV19; a weak D match, TRBD1 (5 bases). The CDR3 has 12 residues. Germline CDR1 and CDR2: LNHDA and SQIVND (reference sequence). V was clipped by 7 bases and J by 8 bases, with 14 bases between them. CDR3 region: CASMGGTLGYTF. Written as DNA, the CDR3 is TGTGCCAGTATGGGGGGGACCCTGGGCTACACCTTC.

This clone has just one count. The V and J genes are TRBV4-1 and TRBJ2-7; D is ambiguous. This CDR3 has 14 residues. Germline values: CDR1 MGHRA, CDR2 YSYEKL. With 0 bases removed from V and 3 bases from J, the gap between germline ends came to 9 bases. The CDR3 is CASSQDYGSYEQYF. The CDR3 nucleotides are TGCGCCAGCAGCCAAGATTATGGCAGCTACGAGCAGTACTTC.

This rearrangement joins TRBV9 to TRBJ1-2; 7 bases align to TRBD1. The CDR3 contains 17 residues. V gave up 0 bases and J gave up 5 bases; unmatched junction bases: 13. CDR1 SGDLS and CDR2 YYNGEE come from the germline V gene. This CDR3 is CASSVESQAGGWYGYTF. The CDR3 DNA reads as TGTGCCAGCAGCGTAGAATCCCAGGCAGGGGGGTGGTATGGCTACACCTTC.

The rearrangement uses TRBV5-6 and TRBJ1-6; 7 bases map to TRBD1. The V segment lost 4 bases and the J segment 9 bases; nucleotides outside the gene matches: 4. This CDR3 has 13 residues. CDR1 and CDR2 (germline): SGHDT, YYEEEE. The CDR3 protein is CASSPDRVSPLHF. Written as DNA, the CDR3 is TGTGCCAGCAGCCCTGACAGGGTTTCACCCCTCCACTTT.

V gene TRBV28 combines with J gene TRBJ1-2, with a possible D match to TRBD1 (6 bases). The CDR3 runs to 13 residues. Looked up from germline, CDR1 is MDHEN and CDR2 is SYDVKM. With 7 bases removed from V and 8 bases from J, the gap between germline ends came to 17 bases. CDR3: CASTGTSGRGYTF. For the CDR3, the DNA is TGTGCCAGCACCGGGACATCGGGCAGGGGCTACACCTTC.

The V call is TRBV19, the J call TRBJ2-7; the match to TRBD1 covers 8 bases. The CDR3 consists of 15 residues. V was clipped by 4 bases and J by 2 bases; unmatched bases: 7. From germline, CDR1 is LNHDA and CDR2 SQIVND (reference sequence). CDR3 in amino acids: CASSTHGQGAYEQYF. The CDR3 DNA follows: TGTGCCAGTAGTACCCACGGACAGGGTGCCTACGAGCAGTACTTC. Combining the CDR3 with reference TRBV19 and TRBJ2-7 gives the whole variable domain DGGITQSPKYLFRKEGQNVTLSCEQNLNHDAMYWYRQDPGQGLRLIYYSQIVNDFQKGDIAEGYSVSREKKESFPLTVTSAQKNPTAFYLCASSTHGQGAYEQYFGPGTRLTVT.

The genes are TRBV9 and TRBJ2-4; D is ambiguous. This CDR3 is 15 amino acids long. The V gene's germline CDR1 is SGDLS and CDR2 YYNGEE. The V end was cut by 0 bases, the J end by 2 bases, with 9 bases between. The CDR3 region has the DNA TGTGCCAGCAGCGTAGGAGGTTTGTCCAAAAACATTCAGTACTTC. This encodes CASSVGGLSKNIQYF.

The rearrangement uses TRBV5-4 and TRBJ2-3, with unresolved D. The CDR3 extends over 15 amino acids. Germline values: CDR1 SGHNT, CDR2 YYREEE (reference sequence). V lost 0 bases and J 3 bases, leaving 11 bases between the germline ends. The CDR3: CASSLGDYSTDTQYF. As DNA, the CDR3 is TGTGCCAGCAGCTTGGGGGATTACTCTACAGATACGCAGTATTTT.

This clone has just one count. The chain combines TRBV29-1 with TRBJ1-2; possibly TRBD1 for D (5 bases). The V end was cut by 6 bases, the J end by 2 bases, with 10 bases between. The CDR3 sequence is 12 residues long. The germline gives CDR1 SQVTM, CDR2 ANQGSEA. For the CDR3, the DNA is TGCAGCGTCCCGGGGGGAAACTATGGCTACACCTTC. It codes for CSVPGGNYGYTF.

This chain connects TRBV23-1 to TRBJ1-4; 9 bases are a match to TRBD1. TRBV23-1 is an ORF for which the function is uncertain. Trimming at V came to 1 base and at J to 10 bases, leaving 7 bases not matched to a gene. CDR3 length: 15 residues. This CDR3 is CASSQFGTGLRKLFF. For the CDR3, the DNA is TGCGCCAGCAGTCAATTCGGGACAGGGTTAAGAAAACTGTTTTTT.

The genes are TRBV4-1 and TRBJ2-1; 8 bases line up with TRBD2. V shed 5 bases, J shed 9 bases, and the junction held 3 bases outside the gene matches. The CDR3 has 12 amino acids. The V gene's germline CDR1 is MGHRA and CDR2 YSYEKL. The CDR3 sequence is CASSSSGGEQFF. The CDR3 bases are TGCGCCAGCAGCTCGAGCGGGGGTGAGCAGTTCTTC.

In its sample, this clone was seen a few times. This chain links TRBV28 with TRBJ1-1; D call uncertain. CDR3 length equals 13 residues. The germline CDR1 and CDR2 sequences are MDHEN and SYDVKM. V lost 4 bases and J 7 bases, leaving 13 bases between the germline ends. CDR3 sequence reads: CASSYSAWNEAFF. In nucleotides, the CDR3 is TGTGCCAGCAGTTACTCCGCCTGGAATGAAGCTTTCTTT.

V is TRBV7-9 and J is TRBJ1-5; 8 positions match TRBD1. V trimming: 5 bases; J trimming: 7 bases; junction bases outside the gene matches: 7. Germline loops: CDR1 SEHNR, CDR2 FQNEAQ (reference sequence). The CDR3 runs to 14 residues. This chain's CDR3 is CASSPSTGVQPQHF. As DNA, the CDR3 is TGTGCCAGCAGCCCATCGACAGGGGTGCAGCCCCAGCATTTT.

This clone has a single count. The genes are TRBV9 and TRBJ2-2; 7 bases agree with TRBD1. V dropped 0 bases and J dropped 8; count of bases not matched to a gene: 4. CDR3 length: 14 amino acids. Germline V gene lookup returns CDR1 SGDLS and CDR2 YYNGEE. DNA of the CDR3: TGTGCCAGCAGCGTAGGACAGGGAAGGGGGGAGCTGTTTTTT. Its translation: CASSVGQGRGELFF.

This clone was picked up a small number of times. The genes are TRBV25-1 and TRBJ1-1; a weak D match, TRBD1 (6 bases). V lost 6 bases, J lost 4 bases, and 12 bases lay in between. Germline CDR1 MGHDK, CDR2 SYGVNS. This CDR3 has 13 amino acids. CDR3: CASRTGYSTEAFF. CDR3 coding DNA: TGTGCCAGCAGGACAGGCTATTCCACTGAAGCTTTCTTT. Full variable domain (outside the CDR3, taken from reference TRBV25-1 and TRBJ1-1): EADIYQTPRYLVIGTGKKITLECSQTMGHDKMYWYQQDPGMELHLIHYSYGVNSTEKGDLSSESTVSRIRTEHFPLTLESARPSHTSQYLCASRTGYSTEAFFGQGTRLTVV.